Listed below are T cell receptor beta chains from one sample, sequenced in a study of cytomegalovirus exposure and HLA in healthy donors. Sequencing used immunoSEQ multiplex PCR; TCRdb keeps in-frame clones, though not all of them. The table has some 150,000 clones, 80% seen once; the top ten hold approximately 2.3%. Sample: PBMCs. The source is a man aged 30-40 years in good health and CMV-seronegative. Both conserved end residues are part of each CDR3. D genes are given only for firm matches. Where a row states a size, it is once, few, many or the class of an expanded clone; other rows omit it.

clone size,D gene,V gene,J gene,CDR3 length,CDR3 protein,CDR3 DNA
-,-,TRBV27,TRBJ1-4,14,CASSSRVVGEKLFF,TGTGCCAGCAGTTCCAGGGTAGTGGGGGAAAAACTGTTTTTT
-,-,TRBV5-1,TRBJ1-1,14,CASSLRTTSTEAFF,TGCGCCAGCAGCTTACGCACTACTTCCACTGAAGCTTTCTTT
once,TRBD1,TRBV6-5,TRBJ1-2,13,CASRTGQGEGYTF,TGTGCCAGCAGGACAGGACAGGGAGAAGGCTACACCTTC
-,-,TRBV7-9,TRBJ2-7,12,CASSWGAYEQYF,TGTGCCAGCAGCTGGGGGGCCTACGAGCAGTACTTC
-,-,TRBV9,TRBJ2-3,14,CASSPTLESSTQYF,TGTGCCAGCAGCCCAACCCTAGAGTCCAGTACGCAGTATTTT
-,-,TRBV15,TRBJ2-2,16,CATRDRYLLNTGELFF,TGTGCCACCCGTGACAGATACCTTCTAAACACCGGGGAGCTGTTTTTT
-,-,TRBV18,TRBJ1-1,12,CASSEGQSTWVF,TGTGCCAGCTCTGAGGGACAAAGCACTTGGGTTTTT
-,TRBD1,TRBV27,TRBJ1-6,14,CASSLRQGNSPLHF,TGTGCCAGCAGTTTACGACAGGGGAACTCACCCCTCCACTTT
-,TRBD1,TRBV5-1,TRBJ2-3,16,CASSLTGGGGTDTQYF,TGCGCCAGCAGCTTAACAGGGGGCGGGGGCACAGATACGCAGTATTTT
once,TRBD1,TRBV5-1,TRBJ2-7,16,CASSIDRGASSYEQYF,TGCGCCAGCAGCATCGACAGGGGCGCTAGCTCCTACGAGCAGTACTTC
-,-,TRBV19,TRBJ1-2,16,CASSRTSGANPYGYTF,TGTGCCAGTAGTAGGACTTCAGGGGCGAATCCCTATGGCTACACCTTC
-,-,TRBV2,TRBJ2-7,16,CASGFRDLPGSYEQYF,TGTGCCAGCGGATTCAGGGATCTCCCCGGTTCCTACGAGCAGTACTTC
-,TRBD1,TRBV7-2,TRBJ2-7,15,CASSSWDRAKYEQYF,TGTGCCAGCAGCTCCTGGGACAGAGCAAAATACGAGCAGTACTTC
-,TRBD2,TRBV5-1,TRBJ2-2,17,CASSLLAGGPVAGELFF,TGCGCCAGCAGCTTGCTAGCGGGGGGGCCCGTGGCCGGGGAGCTGTTTTTT
once,-,TRBV14,TRBJ2-7,13,CASSQTGSYEQYF,TGTGCCAGCAGCCAAACCGGGAGCTACGAGCAGTACTTC
-,-,TRBV29-1,TRBJ1-1,14,CSVRRGAVDPEAFF,TGCAGCGTTCGCCGGGGGGCGGTTGACCCTGAAGCTTTCTTT
-,-,TRBV6-4,TRBJ1-4,13,CASSLTGGEKLFF,TGTGCCAGCAGCCTGACAGGTGGAGAAAAACTGTTTTTT